This T cell receptor beta chain originates from a study of CD8 T cells in Susac syndrome. Random hexamers were used to reverse transcribe an amount of roughly 0.5 to 1 ug RNA. The CDR3 of TCR beta was amplified by immunoSEQ multiplex PCR across 54 Vbeta and 13 Jbeta. TCRdb reanalysed the immunoSEQ multiplex PCR reads using MiXCR and keeps one entry per CDR3 protein. The sample lists roughly 140,000 distinct CDR3 sequences; approximately 95% were seen once. The study sequenced TCR beta in blood CD8+ and CD4+ T cells. The V gene lost 1 base and the J gene lost 4 bases, with 16 bases spanning the gap. Germline V gene sequence: CDR1 MNHEY, CDR2 SMNVEV (reference sequence). This CDR3 has 16 amino acids.

The clonotype was recovered from a human donor in good health. The J gene is TRBJ2-5, the V gene TRBV27; D is possibly TRBD1 or TRBD2 (5 bases each). The sequenced sample consisted of CD8+ T cells from PBMCs. CDR3 bases: TGTGCCAGCAGTTTATACCGAACGCTGAGGGGAGAGACCCAGTACTTC. Protein: CASSLYRTLRGETQYF.